The 23 T cell receptor beta chains given below trace back to one sample, sequenced in a study of blood T cell repertoires in COVID-19. The repertoire was sequenced with immunoSEQ multiplex PCR; TCRdb's copy has only in-frame clones and lacks some. This table holds 30,000 to 40,000 clones, 80% to 90% found once. The sample was peripheral blood. These receptor sequences come from a woman in her sixties or seventies with active COVID-19.

The gene calls are TRBV5-1 and TRBJ2-5; 7 bases agree with TRBD1. After removal of 4 bases from V and 9 bases from J, the junction contained 15 bases not matched to a gene. The CDR3 runs 15 residues. The V gene's germline CDR1 is SGHRS and CDR2 YFSETQ. CDR3 in amino acids: CASSRTGTVRDPQYF. The CDR3 region has the DNA TGCGCCAGCAGCAGAACCGGGACAGTGAGGGACCCCCAGTACTTC.

The chain uses TRBV6-1 and TRBJ1-1; the D gene is possibly TRBD1 (6 bases). This CDR3 spans 14 amino acids. The germline CDR1 and CDR2 sequences are MNHNS and SASEGT. The V gene lost 2 bases and the J gene lost 4 bases, with 11 bases spanning the gap. The CDR3 is CASSEPGQITEAFF. The CDR3 DNA follows: TGTGCCAGCAGTGAACCCGGACAGATCACTGAAGCTTTCTTT.

V is TRBV19 and J is TRBJ2-7; 9 bases line up with TRBD1. From germline, CDR1 is LNHDA and CDR2 SQIVND (reference sequence). Losses at the gene ends were 8 bases for V and 1 base for J; bases not matched to a gene: 3. There are 13 residues in the CDR3. The CDR3 region has the DNA TGTGCCAGTGAGGGGACAGGGTCCTACGAGCAGTACTTC. As protein: CASEGTGSYEQYF.

This clone was recorded once. CDR3 protein: CASTSPRGGEETQYF. The DNA of the CDR3 is TGTGCCAGCACCTCGCCTCGCGGGGGGGAAGAGACCCAGTACTTC. The gene calls are TRBV28 and TRBJ2-5, with TRBD2 identical over 9 bases. This CDR3 is 15 amino acids long. Trimming took 7 bases from V and 3 from J; bases not matched to a gene: 9. Germline V gives CDR1 MDHEN, CDR2 SYDVKM. The entire variable domain, with the rest obtained from reference TRBV28 and TRBJ2-5, is as follows: DVKVTQSSRYLVKRTGEKVFLECVQDMDHENMFWYRQDPGLGLRLIYFSYDVKMKEKGDIPEGYSVSREKKERFSLILESASTNQTSMYLCASTSPRGGEETQYFGPGTRLLVL.

The chain uses TRBV11-2 and TRBJ2-5; no reliable D call. CDR1 and CDR2 (germline): SGHAT, FQNNGV. The length of the CDR3 is 13 residues. V lost 0 bases and J lost 8, with 10 bases in between. CDR3 nucleotides: TGTGCCAGCAGCTTAGATCGATGGAGCACCCAGTACTTC. This sequence encodes CASSLDRWSTQYF.

CDR3 DNA sequence: TGTGCCAGCAGCGATTCTCAGGGGAGCTCCTACAATGAGCAGTTCTTC. Protein sequence: CASSDSQGSSYNEQFF. The chain uses TRBV5-6 and TRBJ2-1, with a tentative D call TRBD1 (6 bases). V lost 4 bases to trimming and J lost 0 bases, with 14 bases between them. Germline V lookup: CDR1 SGHDT, CDR2 YYEEEE. This CDR3 has 16 amino acids.

This clone was seen a handful of times. The chain links TRBV19 to TRBJ2-1; 10 positions match TRBD2. CDR1 and CDR2 from the germline V gene are LNHDA and SQIVND (reference sequence). Trimming at V came to 3 bases and at J to 6 bases, leaving 11 bases not matched to a gene. The CDR3 loop spans 17 amino acids. CDR3: CASSIPLGSGGANEQFF. As DNA, the CDR3 is TGTGCCAGTAGTATCCCTCTAGGCAGCGGGGGGGCCAATGAGCAGTTCTTC.

For the CDR3, the DNA is TGTGCCATCAGTGAGTCTACACTAGCGGGGGCCCGGATGGAGACCCAGTACTTC. Protein sequence: CAISESTLAGARMETQYF. This chain connects TRBV10-3 to TRBJ2-5; 11 bases match TRBD2. Per germline, CDR1 ENHRY and CDR2 SYGVKD. There are 18 residues in the CDR3. Losses at the gene ends were 0 bases for V and 5 bases for J; bases not matched to a gene: 11.

The rearrangement uses TRBV28 and TRBJ1-5, with D possibly TRBD1 on 6 matching bases. The CDR3 sequence is 12 residues long. V was clipped by 7 bases and J by 11 bases, with 15 bases between them. Germline CDR1 reads MDHEN; CDR2 reads SYDVKM. The CDR3 sequence is CASTGTPGAQHF. CDR3 sequence (DNA): TGTGCCAGCACCGGGACACCAGGAGCCCAGCATTTT.

This clone was counted a single time. The rearrangement uses TRBV5-1 and TRBJ1-2; no definite D call. Germline values: CDR1 SGHRS, CDR2 YFSETQ. Trimming cost V 0 bases and J 3 bases, with 15 bases left between them. The CDR3 covers 16 residues. CDR3 protein: CASSLGQATLDYGYTF. The CDR3 nucleotides read TGCGCCAGCAGCTTGGGGCAGGCAACCCTCGACTATGGCTACACCTTC.

The CDR3 DNA sequence: TGTGCCAGCAGTGAATCCAGCGGGGGGCTACAAGATACGCAGTATTTT. This translates into CASSESSGGLQDTQYF. The V gene is TRBV2, the J gene TRBJ2-3; 9 bases are a match to TRBD2. The CDR3 is made up of 16 amino acids. J gave up 5 bases and V 2 bases, and 8 bases lay outside the gene matches. Germline V gives CDR1 SNHLY, CDR2 FYNNEI. The full variable domain, its missing parts supplied by reference TRBV2 and TRBJ2-3, is EPEVTQTPSHQVTQMGQEVILRCVPISNHLYFYWYRQILGQKVEFLVSFYNNEISEKSEIFDDQFSVERPDGSNFTLKIRSTKLEDSAMYFCASSESSGGLQDTQYFGPGTRLTVL.

The chain carries TRBV7-8 and TRBJ1-4; unclear D gene. Germline CDR1 SGHVS, CDR2 FQNEAQ. The CDR3 has 16 residues. The ends were cut back, 1 base at V and 8 bases at J, with 17 bases in the middle. Here the CDR3 DNA reads TGTGCCAGCAGCTTAGTGGGAGCGGAGGTTCGGGAAAAACTGTTTTTT. This gives the protein CASSLVGAEVREKLFF.

The rearrangement links TRBV2 to TRBJ1-2, with no clear D. The CDR3 contains 13 residues. The V end was cut by 4 bases, the J end by 3 bases, with 9 bases between. Germline V gene data show CDR1 as SNHLY and CDR2 as FYNNEI. The CDR3 reads CASSAMADYGYTF. CDR3 DNA sequence: TGTGCCAGCAGTGCAATGGCGGACTATGGCTACACCTTC.

V and J are TRBV4-3 and TRBJ2-7, with TRBD2 identical over 8 bases. Looked up from germline, CDR1 is LGHNA and CDR2 is YSLEER. The CDR3 loop spans 18 amino acids. V dropped 0 bases and J dropped 2; count of bases not matched to a gene: 12. The CDR3, as DNA: TGCGCCAGCAGCCAAGATCGGGAGGGGCCTATTACCGCCTACGAGCAGTACTTC. Translating gives CASSQDREGPITAYEQYF.

This clone was counted only a few times. This chain links TRBV10-3 with TRBJ2-3, with D uncertain. V shed 3 bases and J shed 0 bases, with 10 bases lying between them. Germline CDR1 is ENHRY and CDR2 is SYGVKD. The CDR3 has 15 residues. CDR3 coding DNA: TGTGCCATCAGTGACCGACTTTCTAGCACAGATACGCAGTATTTT. It specifies CAISDRLSSTDTQYF.

The CDR3: CASSPPRGTVNSPLHF. In nucleotides, the CDR3 is TGTGCCAGCTCACCACCTCGGGGGACGGTTAATTCACCCCTCCACTTT. V usage is TRBV18 and J usage is TRBJ1-6; TRBD1 is a possible D gene (5 bases). CDR3 size: 16 residues. Deletions cut 0 bases from V and 6 bases from J, with 12 bases between. The germline CDR1 and CDR2 sequences are KGHSH and LQKENI.

This chain connects TRBV10-3 to TRBJ2-3; TRBD2 agrees at 11 bases. This CDR3 spans 15 amino acids. Germline lookup yields CDR1 ENHRY and CDR2 SYGVKD. After removal of 6 bases from V and 5 bases from J, the junction contained 7 bases not matched to a gene. The CDR3 reads CAIRSSGGAQDTQYF. The DNA for the CDR3 is TGTGCCATCAGAAGTAGCGGGGGGGCCCAAGATACGCAGTATTTT.

The rearrangement joins TRBV30 to TRBJ2-3; D gene unclear. Per the germline V gene, CDR1 is GTSNPN and CDR2 is SVGIG (reference sequence). The germline V and J ends were trimmed by 3 bases and 1 base, with 11 bases remaining between them. The CDR3 runs to 14 residues. The CDR3 DNA reads as TGTGCCTGGAGAGTGAACTCGGGCACAGATACGCAGTATTTT. Amino acid sequence: CAWRVNSGTDTQYF. The full variable domain, in which reference TRBV30 and TRBJ2-3 provide the parts outside the CDR3, is SQTIHQWPATLVQPVGSPLSLECTVEGTSNPNLYWYRQAAGRGLQLLFYSVGIGQISSEVPQNLSASRPQDRQFILSSKKLLLSDSGFYLCAWRVNSGTDTQYFGPGTRLTVL.

This clone was picked up one time. This sequence joins TRBV11-2 and TRBJ2-3; D is unclear. The CDR3 is made up of 16 amino acids. Germline CDR1 reads SGHAT; CDR2 reads FQNNGV. Between the trimmed V and J ends, which lost 4 bases and 0 bases, there was a span of 14 bases. CDR3 protein: CASSSPLSGSTDTQYF. The CDR3 DNA sequence: TGTGCCAGCAGCTCTCCCCTATCCGGTAGCACAGATACGCAGTATTTT.

The table lists this clone with a count of one. CDR3 residues: CASSWGRDSGTKETQYF. As DNA, the CDR3 is TGCGCCAGCAGCTGGGGACGGGACTCCGGAACAAAAGAGACCCAGTACTTC. This chain links TRBV5-1 with TRBJ2-5, with D maybe TRBD2 (6 bases). This CDR3 is 17 amino acids long. Between the trimmed V and J ends, which lost 3 bases and 3 bases, there was a span of 21 bases. Germline lookup yields CDR1 SGHRS and CDR2 YFSETQ.

The chain carries TRBV7-2 and TRBJ1-1, with D tentatively TRBD1 (6 bases). Germline-derived CDR1 and CDR2 are SGHTA and FQGNSA. V was cut by 1 base and J by 2 bases, with 11 bases left in between. The CDR3 has 15 amino acids. CDR3 region: CASSLVGRGNTEAFF. The CDR3 DNA sequence: TGTGCCAGCAGCTTAGTCGGCAGGGGTAACACTGAAGCTTTCTTT.

V usage is TRBV6-5 and J usage is TRBJ2-5; D gene ambiguous. V lost 10 bases and J 0 bases, leaving 9 bases between the germline ends. The germline V gene has CDR1 MNHEY and CDR2 SVGAGI. This CDR3 contains 12 residues. CDR3 nucleotides: TGTGCCACTTCAACGGACCAAGAGACCCAGTACTTC. This sequence encodes CATSTDQETQYF.

The chain joins TRBV6-6 to TRBJ2-7; D is undetermined. Germline V lookup: CDR1 MNHNY, CDR2 SVGAGI (reference sequence). Deletions cut 2 bases from V and 6 bases from J, with 5 bases between. CDR3 length: 11 amino acids. The CDR3 DNA reads TGTGCCAGCAGTTACGGCCGCGAGCAGTACTTC. Translating gives CASSYGREQYF.